These 18 T cell receptor beta chains were all obtained from the same sample, sequenced in a study of graft-versus-host responses after intestinal transplantation. Profiling relied on immunoSEQ multiplex PCR, and the TCRdb table lists in-frame clones only, not all of them. The table records fewer than 80,000 clones, 85% to 95% of them present only once. For these TCRs, the target antigens are not known. The sequences come from unstimulated CD8+ T cells sorted from spleen or lymph node cells, collected before transplant. The receptors here all came from a human donor who was the organ donor for an intestinal transplant.

CDR3 sequence reads: CASSLGTGYQETQYF. The CDR3, as DNA: TGTGCCAGCAGTTTAGGGACAGGGTACCAAGAGACCCAGTACTTC. V usage is TRBV28 and J usage is TRBJ2-5; 9 bases agree with TRBD1. After removal of 2 bases from V and 0 bases from J, the junction contained 1 base not matched to a gene. Per germline, CDR1 MDHEN and CDR2 SYDVKM. The CDR3 spans 15 residues.

The chain's CDR3 is CASSTAGGSYEQYF. CDR3 coding DNA: TGTGCCAGTAGTACCGCGGGGGGTTCCTACGAGCAGTACTTC. The gene calls are TRBV19 and TRBJ2-7, with 8 bases lining up with TRBD2. The CDR3 is made up of 14 amino acids. V was pared by 4 bases and J by 1 base, with 3 bases of the junction left unmatched. CDR1 LNHDA and CDR2 SQIVND come from the germline V gene (reference sequence).

The chain is built from TRBV27 and TRBJ1-5; 8 nucleotides align to TRBD1. The J segment lost 5 bases and the V segment lost 5 bases, leaving 5 bases of the junction unmatched. Germline CDR1 reads MNHEY; CDR2 reads SMNVEV (reference sequence). This CDR3 has 14 amino acids. CDR3 coding DNA: TGTGCCAGCAGTGCCAGGGGGCGAGATCAGCCCCAGCATTTT. Its translation is CASSARGRDQPQHF.

This clone was picked up one time. CDR3 sequence: CASSLGTDETQYF. In nucleotides, the CDR3 is TGTGCCAGCAGCCTCGGGACAGATGAGACCCAGTACTTC. V gene TRBV6-6 combines with J gene TRBJ2-7; TRBD1 agrees at 7 bases. The end of the DNA is better explained by TRBJ2-5, so the J call may be wrong. Germline assignment: CDR1 MNHNY and CDR2 SVGAGI (reference sequence). This CDR3 is 13 amino acids long.

The chain links TRBV5-1 to TRBJ1-2; no reliable D call. The V and J ends lost 0 bases and 4 bases respectively, with 7 bases between them. Germline V gives CDR1 SGHRS, CDR2 YFSETQ. The CDR3 length is 13 residues. This CDR3 reads CASSLEAGYGYTF. CDR3 DNA sequence: TGCGCCAGCAGCTTGGAAGCGGGCTATGGCTACACCTTC.

The chain couples TRBV5-1 to TRBJ2-5; TRBD2 agrees at 11 bases. V was pared by 2 bases and J by 2 bases, with 5 bases of the junction left unmatched. CDR1 and CDR2 (germline): SGHRS, YFSETQ. This CDR3 is 16 amino acids long. The CDR3 spells CASSLRLAGQQETQYF. CDR3 nucleotides: TGCGCCAGCAGCTTACGACTAGCGGGGCAGCAAGAGACCCAGTACTTC.

The V gene is TRBV28, the J gene TRBJ2-7, with D perhaps matching TRBD1 (5 bases). CDR3 length: 14 residues. The V end lost 6 bases, the J end lost 2 bases, and 14 bases lay between the germline ends. Per the germline V gene, CDR1 is MDHEN and CDR2 is SYDVKM. The CDR3 DNA sequence: TGTGCCAGCAGCCTGAGGACAAACACCTACGAGCAGTACTTC. Translating gives CASSLRTNTYEQYF.

The chain is built from TRBV5-5 and TRBJ2-7; D unclear. CDR1 and CDR2 from the germline V gene are SGHKS and YYEKEE (reference sequence). With 1 base removed from V and 2 bases from J, the gap between germline ends came to 7 bases. The CDR3 is 13 amino acids. The CDR3 sequence: CASSLMAAYEQYF. The CDR3 DNA is TGTGCCAGCAGCTTGATGGCAGCCTACGAGCAGTACTTC.

This clone is a singleton in its sample. The rearrangement uses TRBV5-1 and TRBJ1-2; 9 bases match TRBD1. This CDR3 is 13 amino acids long. Germline V lookup: CDR1 SGHRS, CDR2 YFSETQ. V shed 4 bases and J 8 bases; nucleotides not matched to a gene: 6. DNA for the CDR3: TGCGCCAGCAGCCCAAGGACAGGGGCCGGCTACACCTTC. Translated, it gives CASSPRTGAGYTF.

The genes are TRBV7-9 and TRBJ2-7; the D gene is possibly TRBD2 (6 bases). The CDR3 totals 15 residues. From germline, CDR1 is SEHNR and CDR2 FQNEAQ (reference sequence). The ends were cut back, 4 bases at V and 1 base at J, with 14 bases in the middle. CDR3 region: CASSSRDSPSYEQYF. The DNA of the CDR3 is TGTGCCAGCAGCTCAAGGGACTCACCTTCCTACGAGCAGTACTTC. Together with reference TRBV7-9 and TRBJ2-7, the CDR3 gives the full variable domain: DTGVSQNPRHKITKRGQNVTFRCDPISEHNRLYWYRQTLGQGPEFLTYFQNEAQLEKSRLLSDRFSAERPKGSFSTLEIQRTEQGDSAMYLCASSSRDSPSYEQYFGPGTRLTVT.

The rearrangement links TRBV27 to TRBJ2-5; 9 nucleotides align to TRBD1. The CDR3 runs to 13 residues. Germline V lookup: CDR1 MNHEY, CDR2 SMNVEV (reference sequence). Trimming removed 4 bases from V and 7 bases from J; junction bases left unmatched: 4. This CDR3 reads CASSSDRGRTQYF. The CDR3 DNA sequence: TGTGCCAGCAGTTCGGACAGGGGACGGACCCAGTACTTC.

V and J are TRBV30 and TRBJ1-1, with D possibly TRBD1 on 6 matching bases. The CDR3 length is 11 residues. V lost 4 bases and J 8 bases, leaving 11 bases between the germline ends. CDR1 and CDR2 (germline): GTSNPN, SVGIG (reference sequence). CDR3 sequence (DNA): TGTGCCTGGATCGGGGGGGCAGAAGCTTTCTTT. It translates to CAWIGGAEAFF.

J is TRBJ2-1 and V is TRBV19; D unclear. The CDR3 contains 13 residues. Looked up from germline, CDR1 is LNHDA and CDR2 is SQIVND (reference sequence). Between the trimmed V and J ends, which lost 2 bases and 4 bases, there was a span of 6 bases. The CDR3 bases are TGTGCCAGTAGTATATTCCCATACAATGAGCAGTTCTTC. As protein: CASSIFPYNEQFF.

The V call is TRBV28, the J call TRBJ1-4; D gene unclear. CDR3 length equals 12 residues. Trimming took off 2 bases at V and 6 bases at J, with 4 bases between the two ends. From germline, CDR1 is MDHEN and CDR2 SYDVKM. This CDR3 is CASSLPDEKLFF. DNA of the CDR3: TGTGCCAGCAGTTTACCCGATGAAAAACTGTTTTTT.

J is TRBJ1-2 and V is TRBV30, with D maybe TRBD1 (6 bases). CDR3 length equals 13 residues. Germline V gene data show CDR1 as GTSNPN and CDR2 as SVGIG (reference sequence). V was trimmed by 2 bases and J by 8 bases, leaving 15 bases between them. In DNA form, the CDR3 reads TGTGCCTGGAGTTTTCGGGGGGCAGGGGGCTACACCTTC. Translating it yields CAWSFRGAGGYTF.

This rearrangement joins TRBV19 to TRBJ1-5; D unresolved. The CDR3 loop spans 16 amino acids. CDR1 and CDR2 from the germline V gene are LNHDA and SQIVND (reference sequence). V gave up 5 bases and J gave up 3 bases, with 17 bases separating them. The CDR3 nucleotides read TGTGCCAGTAGTCCCGACGATCTTCAGGACAATCAGCCCCAGCATTTT. Encoded protein: CASSPDDLQDNQPQHF.

The chain employs TRBV11-2 and TRBJ2-4; D perhaps matches TRBD1 (6 bases). Germline values: CDR1 SGHAT, CDR2 FQNNGV. Trimming took 5 bases from V and 1 from J, leaving 12 bases between them. CDR3 length: 15 residues. CDR3 sequence: CASSPDRWAKNIQYF. DNA of the CDR3: TGTGCCAGCAGCCCGGACAGATGGGCCAAAAACATTCAGTACTTC.

The chain is built from TRBV28 and TRBJ2-7; 7 bases are shared with TRBD1. J lost 4 bases, V lost 3 bases, and 12 bases had no gene match. Germline values: CDR1 MDHEN, CDR2 SYDVKM. This CDR3 is 16 amino acids long. The CDR3 loop is CASSFIETGWVYEQYF. The CDR3 bases are TGTGCCAGCAGTTTTATTGAGACAGGGTGGGTATACGAGCAGTACTTC.